The rows below give T cell receptor beta chains drawn from one sample of a study of identical twins. TCRdb re-derived calls from the 5' RACE reads in MiXCR, one entry per CDR3 protein. The sample comprises hundreds of thousands of distinct CDR3 sequences, roughly an eighth of which are singletons, and around 1.5% rests with the top ten. This same sample was also part of a study on yellow fever vaccine responses in identical twins.

Sequencing was performed on PBMCs. The receptors here all came from a woman aged 18 to 35 in good health. The CDR3 runs from the conserved cysteine through the conserved F or W. Each record gives: J gene, V gene, clone size, CDR3 length, D gene, CDR3 DNA, CDR3 protein. D genes are given only for firm matches. Some rows have no size entry. The others give once, few or many, or a class for an expanded clone.

j_call: TRBJ2-5; v_call: TRBV12-3/TRBV12-4; clone_size: many; cdr3_length: 14; d_call: TRBD1; cdr3_nt: TGTGCCAGCAGCCAGACAGGGGGTGGCGAGACCCAGTACTTC; cdr3_aa: CASSQTGGGETQYF
j_call: TRBJ1-1; v_call: TRBV12-3/TRBV12-4; clone_size: -; cdr3_length: 13; d_call: -; cdr3_nt: TGTGCCAGCAGCCCTTCGGTGAACACTGAAGCTTTCTTT; cdr3_aa: CASSPSVNTEAFF
j_call: TRBJ2-1; v_call: TRBV10-3; clone_size: -; cdr3_length: 15; d_call: TRBD2; cdr3_nt: TGTGCCATCAGTGAGGGGTCTAGCGGGGGCGCAGGGCAGTTCTTC; cdr3_aa: CAISEGSSGGAGQFF
j_call: TRBJ1-1; v_call: TRBV12-3/TRBV12-4; clone_size: -; cdr3_length: 16; d_call: TRBD1; cdr3_nt: TGTGCCAGCAGTCACCTACTGACAGGGAGGGACACTGAAGCTTTCTTT; cdr3_aa: CASSHLLTGRDTEAFF
j_call: TRBJ1-1; v_call: TRBV20-1; clone_size: few; cdr3_length: 13; d_call: -; cdr3_nt: TGCAGTGCTAGTGATGACCTTAGCGCTGAAGCTTTCTTT; cdr3_aa: CSASDDLSAEAFF
j_call: TRBJ1-1; v_call: TRBV7-9; clone_size: few; cdr3_length: 13; d_call: -; cdr3_nt: TGTGCCAGCAGCACGGCAGGCTACACTGAAGCTTTCTTT; cdr3_aa: CASSTAGYTEAFF
j_call: TRBJ2-3; v_call: TRBV9; clone_size: many; cdr3_length: 16; d_call: TRBD2; cdr3_nt: TGTGCCAGCAGCGCCCAGACTAGCGGTCTCACAGATACGCAGTATTTT; cdr3_aa: CASSAQTSGLTDTQYF
j_call: TRBJ1-2; v_call: TRBV5-1; clone_size: many; cdr3_length: 14; d_call: -; cdr3_nt: TGCGCCAGCATGGACACCAGGGGAAACTATGGCTACACCTTC; cdr3_aa: CASMDTRGNYGYTF
j_call: TRBJ2-5; v_call: TRBV3-1; clone_size: -; cdr3_length: 17; d_call: -; cdr3_nt: TGTGCCAGCAGCCAAGAGACGACGGGGGGCGTCAAAGAGACCCAGTACTTC; cdr3_aa: CASSQETTGGVKETQYF
j_call: TRBJ1-1; v_call: TRBV21-1; clone_size: -; cdr3_length: 18; d_call: -; cdr3_nt: TGTGCCAGCAGCCAGAGTATAAAAAGGACAGGGGCCAATTTTGAAGCTTTCTTT; cdr3_aa: CASSQSIKRTGANFEAFF
j_call: TRBJ2-3; v_call: TRBV10-3; clone_size: -; cdr3_length: 15; d_call: TRBD2; cdr3_nt: TGTGCCATCAGTGAGTCAGGGACTAACACAGATACGCAGTATTTT; cdr3_aa: CAISESGTNTDTQYF
j_call: TRBJ1-4; v_call: TRBV9; clone_size: many; cdr3_length: 16; d_call: -; cdr3_nt: TGTGCCAGCAGCGTAGCTCCCCAGGGTCTAAATGAAAAACTGTTTTTT; cdr3_aa: CASSVAPQGLNEKLFF
j_call: TRBJ2-1; v_call: TRBV28; clone_size: few; cdr3_length: 14; d_call: TRBD2; cdr3_nt: TGTGCCAGCTGGGAAGCGGGAGGGCAGAATGAGCAGTTCTTC; cdr3_aa: CASWEAGGQNEQFF
j_call: TRBJ2-1; v_call: TRBV12-3/TRBV12-4; clone_size: many; cdr3_length: 14; d_call: TRBD1; cdr3_nt: TGTGCCAGCAGCCCCCGGACAGGGGGCAGTGAGCAGTTCTTC; cdr3_aa: CASSPRTGGSEQFF
j_call: TRBJ1-2; v_call: TRBV6-1; clone_size: few; cdr3_length: 16; d_call: -; cdr3_nt: TGTGCCAGCAGCCTCAAGCGCGGTCCTACTAACTATGGCTACACCTTC; cdr3_aa: CASSLKRGPTNYGYTF
j_call: TRBJ2-3; v_call: TRBV29-1; clone_size: few; cdr3_length: 13; d_call: TRBD1; cdr3_nt: TGCAGCGCGACAGGGCGAAACACAGATACGCAGTATTTT; cdr3_aa: CSATGRNTDTQYF
j_call: TRBJ2-1; v_call: TRBV3-1; clone_size: many; cdr3_length: 12; d_call: -; cdr3_nt: TGTGCCAGCAGCCAAGTAGGGCAGGGGCAGTTCTTC; cdr3_aa: CASSQVGQGQFF
j_call: TRBJ2-2; v_call: TRBV12-3/TRBV12-4; clone_size: many; cdr3_length: 12; d_call: TRBD2; cdr3_nt: TGTGCCAGCAGTCGGGGGGCCGGGGAGCTGTTTTTT; cdr3_aa: CASSRGAGELFF
j_call: TRBJ2-1; v_call: TRBV27; clone_size: few; cdr3_length: 14; d_call: -; cdr3_nt: TGTGCCAGCAGGCTGGGGACGGAGGGCAATGAGCAGTTCTTC; cdr3_aa: CASRLGTEGNEQFF
j_call: TRBJ2-1; v_call: TRBV20-1; clone_size: -; cdr3_length: 13; d_call: TRBD2; cdr3_nt: TGCAGTGCCGAGGCGGGAGAGAGCAATGAGCAGTTCTTC; cdr3_aa: CSAEAGESNEQFF
j_call: TRBJ2-6; v_call: TRBV20-1; clone_size: -; cdr3_length: 13; d_call: -; cdr3_nt: TGCAGTGCCCGGTGGTCTGGGGCCAACGTCCTGACTTTC; cdr3_aa: CSARWSGANVLTF
j_call: TRBJ2-7; v_call: TRBV14; clone_size: -; cdr3_length: 15; d_call: -; cdr3_nt: TGTGCCAGCAGCGTTAGGAGCGGAATATCCTACGAGCAGTACTTC; cdr3_aa: CASSVRSGISYEQYF
j_call: TRBJ1-2; v_call: TRBV5-1; clone_size: -; cdr3_length: 14; d_call: -; cdr3_nt: TGCGCCAGGAGCTTGTCCCAGGGCTTCTATGGCTACACCTTC; cdr3_aa: CARSLSQGFYGYTF
j_call: TRBJ2-7; v_call: TRBV2; clone_size: -; cdr3_length: 14; d_call: TRBD2; cdr3_nt: TGTGCCAGCAGGGGGACTAGCGGGAGGGGCGAGCAGTACTTC; cdr3_aa: CASRGTSGRGEQYF
j_call: TRBJ2-1; v_call: TRBV7-6; clone_size: few; cdr3_length: 14; d_call: TRBD1; cdr3_nt: TGTGCCAGCAGCTTAGCGGGACAGGGGGATGAGCAGTTCTTC; cdr3_aa: CASSLAGQGDEQFF
j_call: TRBJ2-7; v_call: TRBV6-5; clone_size: few; cdr3_length: 18; d_call: TRBD2; cdr3_nt: TGTGCCAGCAGTTACGGCTCGGGTGGCGGGAGTTTTATCTACGAGCAGTACTTC; cdr3_aa: CASSYGSGGGSFIYEQYF
j_call: TRBJ1-4; v_call: TRBV28; clone_size: -; cdr3_length: 15; d_call: TRBD1; cdr3_nt: TGTGCCAGCAGCCCAATGACAGGGTTCGGTGAAAAACTGTTTTTT; cdr3_aa: CASSPMTGFGEKLFF
j_call: TRBJ2-1; v_call: TRBV5-4; clone_size: few; cdr3_length: 12; d_call: -; cdr3_nt: TGTGCCAGCAGCTTGGTGCAGGGTGGGCAGTTCTTC; cdr3_aa: CASSLVQGGQFF
j_call: TRBJ1-3; v_call: TRBV11-3; clone_size: -; cdr3_length: 13; d_call: -; cdr3_nt: TGTGCCAGCAGCATGGACCCTGGAAACACCATATATTTT; cdr3_aa: CASSMDPGNTIYF
j_call: TRBJ2-1; v_call: TRBV14; clone_size: -; cdr3_length: 17; d_call: TRBD2; cdr3_nt: TGTGCCAGCAGCCAGTCCCTAGCGGGGTTGGTACGGGATGAGCAGTTCTTC; cdr3_aa: CASSQSLAGLVRDEQFF
j_call: TRBJ1-2; v_call: TRBV20-1; clone_size: -; cdr3_length: 14; d_call: -; cdr3_nt: TGCAGTGCTACCCCCCGCAGCACTAACTATGGCTACACCTTC; cdr3_aa: CSATPRSTNYGYTF
j_call: TRBJ2-5; v_call: TRBV6-6; clone_size: many; cdr3_length: 12; d_call: -; cdr3_nt: TGTGCCAGCAGCTCCTGGGAGGAGACCCAGTACTTC; cdr3_aa: CASSSWEETQYF
j_call: TRBJ2-2; v_call: TRBV9; clone_size: few; cdr3_length: 16; d_call: TRBD1; cdr3_nt: TGTGCCAGCAGCGGCCCGGGACAGGCTTTCACCGGGGAGCTGTTTTTT; cdr3_aa: CASSGPGQAFTGELFF
j_call: TRBJ2-6; v_call: TRBV12-3/TRBV12-4; clone_size: few; cdr3_length: 17; d_call: -; cdr3_nt: TGTGCCAGCAGTTTAGCTTCGCGGGGGCTTGGGGCCAACGTCCTGACTTTC; cdr3_aa: CASSLASRGLGANVLTF
j_call: TRBJ2-5; v_call: TRBV12-3/TRBV12-4; clone_size: -; cdr3_length: 12; d_call: TRBD1; cdr3_nt: TGTGCCAGCACCCTCCCAGGGGGCGACCAGTACTTC; cdr3_aa: CASTLPGGDQYF
j_call: TRBJ1-2; v_call: TRBV3-1; clone_size: -; cdr3_length: 15; d_call: -; cdr3_nt: TGTGCCAGCAGCCAAGCGGGGAGTCTCAACTATGGCTACACCTTC; cdr3_aa: CASSQAGSLNYGYTF
j_call: TRBJ2-1; v_call: TRBV24-1; clone_size: few; cdr3_length: 16; d_call: -; cdr3_nt: TGTGCCACCAGCCGAGAACAAGACAGCTCCTACAATGAGCAGTTCTTC; cdr3_aa: CATSREQDSSYNEQFF
j_call: TRBJ2-7; v_call: TRBV20-1; clone_size: many; cdr3_length: 11; d_call: -; cdr3_nt: TGCAGTGCTAGGGACAACTACGAGCAGTACTTC; cdr3_aa: CSARDNYEQYF
j_call: TRBJ2-2; v_call: TRBV24-1; clone_size: -; cdr3_length: 16; d_call: TRBD1; cdr3_nt: TGTGCCACCAGTGATTCCGGACAGGGGAAAACCGGGGAGCTGTTTTTT; cdr3_aa: CATSDSGQGKTGELFF
j_call: TRBJ2-5; v_call: TRBV20-1; clone_size: many; cdr3_length: 13; d_call: -; cdr3_nt: TGCAGTGCTAGACATAGGGTGCAAGAGACCCAGTACTTC; cdr3_aa: CSARHRVQETQYF
j_call: TRBJ1-2; v_call: TRBV6-5; clone_size: many; cdr3_length: 16; d_call: TRBD1; cdr3_nt: TGTGCCAGCAGTTACTCCCCCGGACAGGGGGCGCTTGGCTACACCTTC; cdr3_aa: CASSYSPGQGALGYTF